The T cell receptor (beta chain) described here comes from a study of T cell responses to AZD1222 COVID-19 vaccine. Overall study findings and caveats: Clonal diversity may have been underestimated, and the donors were mostly white British, with more females than males.

The V and J ends lost 7 bases and 5 bases, in that order; junction bases with no gene match: 13. There are 15 residues in the CDR3. Germline values: CDR1 SGHAT, CDR2 FQNNGV. The assay was immunoSEQ multiplex PCR, and TCRdb's table has in-frame clones only and misses some. Here the sample spans about 140,000 clones, about 93% being singletons. As concerns this clone: The antigen remains unidentified.

The V and J genes are TRBV11-2 and TRBJ2-7; 8 bases are a match to TRBD2. The sequencing used peripheral blood, collected 28 days after the second AZD1222 dose. The TCR was taken from an adult who received the AZD1222 COVID-19 vaccine. The CDR3 region has the DNA TGTGCCAGCACCCAGATGGCTAGCGGGCTAAACGAGCAGTACTTC. Its translation is CASTQMASGLNEQYF.